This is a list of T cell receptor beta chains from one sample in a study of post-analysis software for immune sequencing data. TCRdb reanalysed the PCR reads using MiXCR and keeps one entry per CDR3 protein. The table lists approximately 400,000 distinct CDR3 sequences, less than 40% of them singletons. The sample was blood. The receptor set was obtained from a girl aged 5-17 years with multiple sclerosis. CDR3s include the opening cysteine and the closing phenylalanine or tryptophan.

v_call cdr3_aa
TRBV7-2 CASSPDGAYEQYF
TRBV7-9 CASSLVVSPGTATDTQYF
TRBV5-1 CASSFLDILNTEAFF
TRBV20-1 CSAPPPRGSGANVLTF
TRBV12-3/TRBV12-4 CASSLLGSSTDTQYF
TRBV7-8 CASSLVVTDPYNEQFF
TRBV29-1 CSGRANTEAFF
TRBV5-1 CASSLGADTRVHYEQYF
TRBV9 CASSVTLHFDRGLSNQPQHF
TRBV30 CAWSDRGPYGYTF
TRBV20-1 CSAEGGQSTDTQYF
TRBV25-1 CASSREAGRSPLHF
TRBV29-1 CSVEDGLAGAQETQYF
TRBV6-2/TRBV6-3 CASTGTEFYEQYF
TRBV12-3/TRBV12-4 CASSNQGYDGYTF
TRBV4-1 CASSQTGEVNEKLFF
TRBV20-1 CSAYLWTVKNIQYF
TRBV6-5 CASSSYSPLDTEAFF
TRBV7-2 CASSLGLTDGAFF
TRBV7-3 CASSWTSGGNDEQFF
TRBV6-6 CASSYSGQGAPTEAFF
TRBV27 CASSFGGAGNIQYF
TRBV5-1 CASSSRGGSGETQYF
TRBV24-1 CATSDKNTGELFF
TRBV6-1 CASSRARRETQYF
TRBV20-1 CSARWGETQYF
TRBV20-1 CSTLAGGLADTQYF
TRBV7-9 CAIHSLRNTGELFF
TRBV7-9 CASSVGLTGANYGYTF